A selection of T cell receptor beta chains follows, all from one sample in a study of neoadjuvant anti-PD-1 for oral cavity cancer. TCRdb's table, derived via immunoSEQ multiplex PCR, lists solely in-frame clones and lacks some. The table lists around 21,000 clones, 40% to 50% of them singletons. This sample comprised tumor tissue, obtained after nivolumab (anti-PD-1) treatment. The source of these receptors is a person between 40 and 85 years old with oral cavity squamous cell carcinoma. The CDR3 runs from the conserved cysteine through the conserved F or W. The D gene is left open where the match is weak. A clone size is listed for some rows: how often the clone was seen (once, few, many), or a class if it is expanded.

d_call j_call v_call cdr3_length clone_size cdr3_nt cdr3_aa
TRBD2 TRBJ2-3 TRBV6-5 15 few TGTGCCAGCAGTTACCAGCGGGGGGGCACAGATACGCAGTATTTT CASSYQRGGTDTQYF
NA TRBJ1-1 TRBV28 14 NA TGTGCCAGCAGTTTATCTGGGGACGGGAATGAAGCTTTCTTT CASSLSGDGNEAFF
NA TRBJ2-1 TRBV25-1 11 few TGTGCCAGCTTCTTGGGGAATGAGCAGTTCTTC CASFLGNEQFF
NA TRBJ2-5 TRBV6-6 14 NA TGTGCCAGCAGTGGCTTCGCGGGTTGGGAGACCCAGTACTTC CASSGFAGWETQYF
NA TRBJ1-3 TRBV7-9 12 many TGTGCCAGCAGCCCAGGGGGAAACACCATATATTTT CASSPGGNTIYF
NA TRBJ2-7 TRBV7-2 15 once TGTGCCAGCAGCTTGCCGGGACTTGAGACCTACGAGCAGTACTTC CASSLPGLETYEQYF
NA TRBJ2-7 TRBV4-3 16 few TGCGCCAGCAGCTCGCGCCTCCCCCCCAGCTCCTACGAGCAGTACTTC CASSSRLPPSSYEQYF
NA TRBJ1-2 TRBV6-6 14 few TGTGCCAGCAGTTACGGGTCAGGGACGGGTGGCTACACCTTC CASSYGSGTGGYTF
NA TRBJ2-5 TRBV11-2 13 NA TGTGCCAGCAGCCCAGGGGTCCAAGAGACCCAGTACTTC CASSPGVQETQYF
TRBD1 TRBJ2-5 TRBV11-2 16 NA TGTGCCAGCAGCTTAGGGGTATGGGACAGGGAAGAGACCCAGTACTTC CASSLGVWDREETQYF
TRBD2 TRBJ2-7 TRBV11-2 14 NA TGTGCCAGCAGCTTCGGGACTACCCTTTACGAGCAGTACTTC CASSFGTTLYEQYF
NA TRBJ2-1 TRBV25-1 17 NA TGTGCCAGCACCCCCTCGGCAGGGCAGAGCTCCTACAATGAGCAGTTCTTC CASTPSAGQSSYNEQFF
NA TRBJ1-4 TRBV18 14 NA TGTGCCAGCTCACGGGCAGCACCTAATGAAAAACTGTTTTTT CASSRAAPNEKLFF
TRBD1 TRBJ2-5 TRBV18 14 few TGTGCCAGCTCACGGACAGGGGGCCAAGAGACCCAGTACTTC CASSRTGGQETQYF
NA TRBJ1-1 TRBV5-1 15 few TGCGCCAGCAGCAAAAAGGGAGATTTGAACACTGAAGCTTTCTTT CASSKKGDLNTEAFF
NA TRBJ1-2 TRBV5-4 17 NA TGTGCCAGCAGCTTGGATAGCCAGGACCCCGGGAGGTATGGCTACACCTTC CASSLDSQDPGRYGYTF
TRBD1 TRBJ1-6 TRBV6-6 15 NA TGTGCCAGCAGTTTCGGGACAGCCAGGGGTTCACCCCTCCACTTT CASSFGTARGSPLHF
NA TRBJ1-1 TRBV5-1 14 NA TGCGCCAGCAGGTCCGTGCGGGTGAACACTGAAGCTTTCTTT CASRSVRVNTEAFF
NA TRBJ1-2 TRBV5-6 13 few TGTGCCAGCAGCTTCGTCAGCAGTTATGGCTACACCTTC CASSFVSSYGYTF
TRBD1 TRBJ1-6 TRBV6-1 16 few TGTGCCAGCAGTGGTACACGACAGGGACCAACTTCACCCCTCCACTTT CASSGTRQGPTSPLHF
NA TRBJ1-5 TRBV7-2 13 few TGTGCCAGCAGCTCCCGGAGTCATCAGCCCCAGCATTTT CASSSRSHQPQHF
NA TRBJ1-2 TRBV7-2 12 NA TGTGCCAGCAGCTTAGACAGCTATGGCTACACCTTC CASSLDSYGYTF
NA TRBJ1-4 TRBV7-2 14 NA TGTGCCAGCAGCTTAACAAGCACTAATGAAAAACTGTTTTTT CASSLTSTNEKLFF
TRBD1 TRBJ1-5 TRBV4-2 16 few TGTGCCAGCAGCCAGGGGACAGGGCCAGGCAATCAGCCCCAGCATTTT CASSQGTGPGNQPQHF
TRBD1 TRBJ2-1 TRBV7-9 17 few TGTGCCAGCAGCTTAGCGATGTTCGACAGGGTAACAAATGAGCAGTTCTTC CASSLAMFDRVTNEQFF
TRBD1 TRBJ2-7 TRBV7-6 13 medium-sized TGTGCCAGCAGCTCACCGACAGGGCTTTCTCAAAACTTC CASSSPTGLSQNF
TRBD1 TRBJ2-6 TRBV18 19 NA TGTGCCAGCTCACCTTCTTTGGGACAGGGGGCATCTGGGGCCAACGTCCTGACTTTC CASSPSLGQGASGANVLTF
TRBD1 TRBJ1-1 TRBV7-8 15 NA TGTGCCAGCAGCGCCGTTGGGACAGGGCGAACTGAAGCTTTCTTT CASSAVGTGRTEAFF
NA TRBJ2-2 TRBV9 15 NA TGTGCCAGCAGCGTAGCCCTAGTCTCAACCGGGGAGCTGTTTTTT CASSVALVSTGELFF
NA TRBJ1-1 TRBV19 14 NA TGTGCCAGTAGTATTATAGGGATGGTCACTGAAGCTTTCTTT CASSIIGMVTEAFF
NA TRBJ2-5 TRBV30 14 many TGTGCCTGGAGTTTCTTGGTTTTCCAAGAGACCCAGTACTTC CAWSFLVFQETQYF
TRBD1 TRBJ1-3 TRBV6-1 18 NA TGTGCCAGCAGTGTGAGTCTTGGGACAGATTACTCTGGAAACACCATATATTTT CASSVSLGTDYSGNTIYF
NA TRBJ1-1 TRBV6-1 13 NA TGTGCCAGCAGTACCAAGGGAGGGTGGGAAGCTTTCTTT CASSTKGGWEAFF
NA TRBJ1-2 TRBV20-1 11 few TGCAGTGCTAGAGGGTCCTATGGCTACACCTTC CSARGSYGYTF
NA TRBJ2-6 TRBV4-3 17 NA TGCGCCAGCAGTCGCAGCAGAACCGACTCTGGGGCCAACGTCCTGACTTTC CASSRSRTDSGANVLTF
NA TRBJ1-4 TRBV18 13 NA TGTGCCAGCTCTGACAGTAATAATGAAAAACTGTTTTTT CASSDSNNEKLFF
TRBD2 TRBJ2-7 TRBV7-2 15 NA TGTGCCAGCAGCACCCAAGCGGGGGGCACCTACGAGCAGTACTTC CASSTQAGGTYEQYF
NA TRBJ2-7 TRBV11-2 15 NA TGTGCCAGCAGCTTTGTGGGGACTGCAACCTACGAGCAGTACTTC CASSFVGTATYEQYF
TRBD1 TRBJ1-4 TRBV6-6 15 few TGTGCCAGCAGTTACAATTGGCAGGGGGCAGAAAAACTGTTTTTT CASSYNWQGAEKLFF
NA TRBJ2-3 TRBV7-3 13 NA TGTGCCAGCAGCCTGCTAGTTTCAGATACGCAGTATTTT CASSLLVSDTQYF
NA TRBJ2-3 TRBV15 16 NA TGTGCCACCAGCAGCCCTAAAGCGGTATTCACGGATACGCAGTATTTT CATSSPKAVFTDTQYF
NA TRBJ2-3 TRBV30 13 NA TGTGCCTGGACCAAACGAAACTCAGATACGCAGTATTTT CAWTKRNSDTQYF
TRBD1 TRBJ2-1 TRBV2 13 NA TGTGCCAGCAGTGGACAGGGAATGAATGAGCAGTTCTTC CASSGQGMNEQFF
NA TRBJ2-5 TRBV9 14 few TGTGCCAGCAGCGAGACTCTGTACCAAGAGACCCAGTACTTC CASSETLYQETQYF
NA TRBJ2-3 TRBV11-3 15 NA TGTGCCAGCAGCTACAGTGTGGCGGGTGCAGATACGCAGTATTTT CASSYSVAGADTQYF
TRBD1 TRBJ2-5 TRBV2 14 NA TGTGCCAGCAGAACACAGGGGGCGCAAGGGACCCAGTACTTC CASRTQGAQGTQYF
NA TRBJ1-6 TRBV19 14 once TGTGCCAGTAGCCTGGGGGATAAGGATTCACCCCTCCACTTT CASSLGDKDSPLHF
NA TRBJ1-2 TRBV4-1 14 NA TGCGCCAGCAGCCAACCCGACAGAATCTATGGCTACACCTTC CASSQPDRIYGYTF
NA TRBJ1-2 TRBV6-5 14 NA TGTGCCAGCAGTTACGCGCGGGACCCCTATGGCTACACCTTC CASSYARDPYGYTF